The text below deals with one T cell receptor (beta chain). Its matching antigen is unknown. The data derive from a study of T cell repertoires in cytomegalovirus infection. The trim removed 7 bases at V and 7 bases at J, leaving 7 bases unmatched. The CDR3 spans 13 residues. CDR1 and CDR2 from the germline V gene are MNHEY and SVGEGT. TCRdb analysed the reads with MiXCR anew, one entry per CDR3 protein. The sample lists 310,000 or so distinct CDR3 sequences, about 25% occurring once. The TCR comes from a human donor in good health (CMV status not recorded). Some clones in this sample may be carry-over from other donors' samples. The source was cultured PBMCs, collected from culture after CMV antigen stimulation. The V and J genes are TRBV6-2 or TRBV6-3 and TRBJ2-3; 8 positions agree with TRBD2. CDR3 amino acids: CASITAGVHTQYF. Written as DNA, the CDR3 is TGTGCCAGCATTACAGCGGGAGTTCATACGCAGTATTTT.